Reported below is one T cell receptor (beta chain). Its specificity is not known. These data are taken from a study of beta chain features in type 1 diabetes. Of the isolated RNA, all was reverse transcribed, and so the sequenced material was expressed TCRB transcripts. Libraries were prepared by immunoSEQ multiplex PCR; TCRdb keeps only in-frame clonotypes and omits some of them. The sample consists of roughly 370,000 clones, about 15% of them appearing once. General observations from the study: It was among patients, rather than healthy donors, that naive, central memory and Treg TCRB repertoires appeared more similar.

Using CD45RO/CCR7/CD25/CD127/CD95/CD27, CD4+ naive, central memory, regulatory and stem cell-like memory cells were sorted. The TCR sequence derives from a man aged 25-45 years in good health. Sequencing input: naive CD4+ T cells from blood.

CDR3 sequence: CAWSSPGPNQPQHF. The CDR3 bases are TGTGCCTGGAGCTCCCCAGGGCCCAATCAGCCCCAGCATTTT. The rearrangement joins TRBV30 to TRBJ1-5, with a possible D match to TRBD1 (5 bases). This CDR3 contains 14 residues. CDR1 and CDR2 from the germline V gene are GTSNPN and SVGIG (reference sequence). Trimming cost V 3 bases and J 3 bases, with 12 bases left between them.